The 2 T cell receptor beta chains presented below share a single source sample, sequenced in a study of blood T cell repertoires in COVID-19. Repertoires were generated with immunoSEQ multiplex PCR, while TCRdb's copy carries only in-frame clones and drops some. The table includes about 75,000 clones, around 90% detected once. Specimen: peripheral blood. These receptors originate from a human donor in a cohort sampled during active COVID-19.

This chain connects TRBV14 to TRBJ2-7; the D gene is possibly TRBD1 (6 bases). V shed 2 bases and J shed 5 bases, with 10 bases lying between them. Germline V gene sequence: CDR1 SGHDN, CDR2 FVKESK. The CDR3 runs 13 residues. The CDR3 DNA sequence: TGTGCCAGCAGCCAATCCAGGGGAAACGAGCAGTACTTC. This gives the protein CASSQSRGNEQYF.

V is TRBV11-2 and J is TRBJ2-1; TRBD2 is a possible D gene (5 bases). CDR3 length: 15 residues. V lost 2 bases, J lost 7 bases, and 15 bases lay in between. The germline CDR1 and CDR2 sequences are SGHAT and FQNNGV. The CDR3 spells CASSLLALEGNEQFF. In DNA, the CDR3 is TGTGCCAGCAGCTTACTAGCCCTTGAGGGAAATGAGCAGTTCTTC.